Listed below are T cell receptor beta chains from one sample, sequenced in a study of T cells after yellow fever vaccination. TCRdb fed the 5' RACE reads into MiXCR, producing one record per CDR3 protein. The sample consists of a few hundred thousand distinct CDR3 sequences, 6.5% to 8.5% of them appearing once. Sequenced material: PBMCs, taken more than 40 days after the first yellow fever vaccination. The receptors were sampled from a man aged 18 to 29 who received the YFV17D yellow fever vaccine. Both conserved end residues are part of each CDR3. The order of the fields is J gene, V gene, CDR3 protein.

>TRBJ2-4|TRBV7-2
CASSRDYGAKNIQYF
>TRBJ1-1|TRBV29-1
CSVGRYTEAFF
>TRBJ1-4|TRBV28
CASTTVATNEKLFF
>TRBJ2-1|TRBV5-1
CASSLAAGSYNEQFF
>TRBJ2-2|TRBV20-1
CSARDLRSGELFF
>TRBJ2-2|TRBV29-1
CSVAARGNTGELFF
>TRBJ1-1|TRBV19
CASSGFQGFLMNTEAFF
>TRBJ2-5|TRBV7-2
CASSLEAPETQYF
>TRBJ2-3|TRBV5-1
CASTTGAPVGTDTQYF
>TRBJ1-2|TRBV19
CASSPQGYYGYTF
>TRBJ2-7|TRBV4-3
CASSQELGSYEQYF
>TRBJ1-2|TRBV6-5
CASSYLWGQGSNYGYTF
>TRBJ2-5|TRBV2
CASGVRGPQYF
>TRBJ2-3|TRBV7-9
CASSLASGGAASTDTQYF
>TRBJ2-1|TRBV7-2
CASSLRGQGYNEQFF
>TRBJ2-7|TRBV7-9
CASSGQSSYEQYF
>TRBJ2-7|TRBV3-1
CACSLIQGSSYEQYF
>TRBJ2-6|TRBV6-1
CASSPTGLSGANVLTF
>TRBJ2-5|TRBV6-1
CASAPPPGLAGGKVETQYF
>TRBJ2-7|TRBV12-3/TRBV12-4
CASSLGDGAYEQYF
>TRBJ1-5|TRBV20-1
CSASSRSSNQPQHF
>TRBJ2-3|TRBV7-9
CASSHPGTLLPDTQYF
>TRBJ2-1|TRBV20-1
CSETRRLAYNEQFF
>TRBJ1-2|TRBV4-1
CASSQVSEMNYGYTF
>TRBJ1-1|TRBV4-1
CASSQGGRVNTEAFF
>TRBJ1-1|TRBV11-1
CASSPTGWRQTEAFF
>TRBJ2-5|TRBV18
CASSPGNRQETQYF
>TRBJ2-5|TRBV9
CASSVSQQETQYF
>TRBJ2-7|TRBV2
CASSVAGGHPEQYF
>TRBJ1-1|TRBV9
CASSPDRVGAFF
>TRBJ1-1|TRBV4-1
CASSQVFRGRDRGTEAFF
>TRBJ2-1|TRBV7-9
CASRPTGDNEQFF
>TRBJ2-2|TRBV11-3
CASSPERAFTGELFF
>TRBJ2-5|TRBV5-1
CASSSTTTQETQYF
>TRBJ2-3|TRBV7-9
CASSSTEDTQYF
>TRBJ1-2|TRBV12-3/TRBV12-4
CASSFQTANYGYTF
>TRBJ2-3|TRBV20-1
CSARDARGRGDTQYF
>TRBJ2-1|TRBV11-2
CASSFHGGGSYNEQFF
>TRBJ2-5|TRBV10-3
CATSVLGGDQETQYF
>TRBJ1-5|TRBV6-2/TRBV6-3
CASSYPTGVSNQPQHF
>TRBJ2-4|TRBV5-4
CATSPGEGILAKNIQYF